The 7 T cell receptor beta chains presented below share a single source sample, sequenced in a study of blood T cell repertoires in COVID-19 (dated by TCRdb to 2018 to 2020). Library generation was performed with the immunoSEQ multiplex PCR assay. Not all clones reach the TCRdb copy of this immuneACCESS table, which keeps in-frame sequences only. Checked studies attribute under half of the gap to unresolved V genes and leave the rest unexplained. The sample table shows over 20,000 clones, and 75% to 95% are seen once. The ten biggest clones cover 7.4% of the sample. The sample consisted of peripheral blood. These receptors all stem from a man between 65 and 85 years old with active COVID-19.

The chain carries TRBV24-1 and TRBJ1-2, with 9 nucleotides matching TRBD1. CDR1 is KGHDR and CDR2 is SFDVKD in the germline V gene. After removal of 2 bases from V and 4 bases from J, the junction contained 10 bases not matched to a gene. The CDR3 extends over 17 amino acids. CDR3 in DNA: TGTGCCACCAGTGATTCCCCGGGACAGGGAAACTCCTATGGCTACACCTTC. It translates to CATSDSPGQGNSYGYTF.

This chain uses TRBV7-2 with TRBJ1-1; D is perhaps TRBD1 (5 bases). The CDR3 contains 14 residues. V was pared by 3 bases and J by 1 base, with 9 bases between. Per germline, CDR1 SGHTA and CDR2 FQGNSA. Written as DNA, the CDR3 is TGTGCCAGCAGCTTGGCAGGGAAGAACACTGAAGCTTTCTTT. It encodes CASSLAGKNTEAFF.

This rearrangement joins TRBV7-9 to TRBJ1-4; D is unresolved. The germline CDR1 and CDR2 sequences are SEHNR and FQNEAQ (reference sequence). V lost 3 bases to trimming and J lost 4 bases, with 6 bases between them. CDR3 length equals 13 residues. CDR3: CASSFRINEKLFF. The CDR3 coding sequence is TGTGCCAGCAGCTTCAGGATTAATGAAAAACTGTTTTTT.

V is TRBV19 and J is TRBJ2-7; TRBD2 is a possible D gene (5 bases). The CDR3 sequence is 14 residues long. Looked up from germline, CDR1 is LNHDA and CDR2 is SQIVND (reference sequence). Deletions cut 2 bases from V and 1 base from J, with 9 bases between. As DNA, the CDR3 is TGTGCCAGTAGTATAAAAAGGGAGTCCTACGAGCAGTACTTC. Translating it yields CASSIKRESYEQYF.

The V call is TRBV7-6, the J call TRBJ1-2; the D gene is possibly TRBD1 (6 bases). Germline V gives CDR1 SGHVS, CDR2 FNYEAQ. Trimming shortened V by 6 bases and J by 0 bases, and 11 bases separated the two germline ends. The CDR3 is 14 residues long. CDR3 loop: CASSPDSANYGYTF. The CDR3 coding sequence is TGTGCCAGCAGTCCGGACAGTGCTAACTATGGCTACACCTTC.

The rearrangement uses TRBV19 and TRBJ2-3; D gene uncertain. The germline V gene encodes CDR1 LNHDA and CDR2 SQIVND (reference sequence). V was shortened by 5 bases and J by 0 bases, with 9 bases between the two germline ends. This CDR3 is built from 14 residues. The CDR3 DNA follows: TGTGCCAGTAGTCCCGGAGATAGCACAGATACGCAGTATTTT. Translated: CASSPGDSTDTQYF.

The chain carries TRBV6-5 and TRBJ1-2, with 7 bases matching TRBD1. CDR1 MNHEY and CDR2 SVGAGI come from the germline V gene. Trimming removed 8 bases from V and 5 bases from J; junction bases left unmatched: 8. The CDR3 extends over 13 amino acids. CDR3 in DNA: TGTGCCAGCTGTTCAGGGGGTAGATATGGCTACACCTTC. It translates to CASCSGGRYGYTF.